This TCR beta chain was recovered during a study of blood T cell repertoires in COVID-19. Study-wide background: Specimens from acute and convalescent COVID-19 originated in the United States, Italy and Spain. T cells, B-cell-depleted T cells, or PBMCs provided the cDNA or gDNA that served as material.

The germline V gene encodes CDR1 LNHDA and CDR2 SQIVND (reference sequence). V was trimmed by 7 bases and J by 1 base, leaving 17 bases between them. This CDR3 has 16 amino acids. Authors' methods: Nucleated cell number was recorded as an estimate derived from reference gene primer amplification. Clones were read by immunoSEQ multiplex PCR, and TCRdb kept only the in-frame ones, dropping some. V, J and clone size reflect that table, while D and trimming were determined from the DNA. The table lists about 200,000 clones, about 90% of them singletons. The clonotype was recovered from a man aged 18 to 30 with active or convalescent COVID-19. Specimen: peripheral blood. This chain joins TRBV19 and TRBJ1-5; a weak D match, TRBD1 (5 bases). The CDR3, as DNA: TGTGCCAGTACCTCAAATGGGGGGGGGAGCAATCAGCCCCAGCATTTT. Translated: CASTSNGGGSNQPQHF.